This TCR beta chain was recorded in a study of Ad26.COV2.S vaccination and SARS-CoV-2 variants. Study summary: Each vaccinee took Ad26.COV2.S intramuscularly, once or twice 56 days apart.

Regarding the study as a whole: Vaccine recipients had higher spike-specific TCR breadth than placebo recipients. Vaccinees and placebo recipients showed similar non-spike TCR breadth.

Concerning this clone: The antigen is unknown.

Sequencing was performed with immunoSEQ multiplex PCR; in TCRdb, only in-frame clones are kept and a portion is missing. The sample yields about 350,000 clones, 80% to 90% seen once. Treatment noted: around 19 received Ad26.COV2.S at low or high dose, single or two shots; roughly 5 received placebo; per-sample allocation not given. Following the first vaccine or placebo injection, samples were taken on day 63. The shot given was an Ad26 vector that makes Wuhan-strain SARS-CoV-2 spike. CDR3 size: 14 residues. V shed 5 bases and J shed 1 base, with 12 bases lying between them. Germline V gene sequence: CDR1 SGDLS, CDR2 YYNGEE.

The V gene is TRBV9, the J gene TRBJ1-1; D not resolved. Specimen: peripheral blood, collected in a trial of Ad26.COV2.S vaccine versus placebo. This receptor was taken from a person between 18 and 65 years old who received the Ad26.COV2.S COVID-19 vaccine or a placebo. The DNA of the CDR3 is TGTGCCAGCAGATCAGGACTCCCGAACACTGAAGCTTTCTTT. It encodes CASRSGLPNTEAFF.